Below, 20 T cell receptor beta chains from the same sample are listed, as sequenced in a study of molecular identifiers for immune sequencing clone quantification. A single record per CDR3 protein comes from TCRdb applying MiXCR to the PCR reads. The table includes about 97,000 distinct CDR3 sequences, 24% detected once. Sequenced: naive CD8+ T cells from blood, with Jurkat cell RNA spiked in. Subset here: FACS-sorted CD8+CD4-CCR7+CD45RA+ naive T cells. These receptors were taken from a human donor in good health. Some libraries in this study had Jurkat cell RNA spiked in.

This chain joins TRBV5-4 and TRBJ1-2, with a possible D match to TRBD1 (6 bases). The CDR3 has 15 residues. CDR1 is SGHNT and CDR2 is YYREEE in the germline V gene (reference sequence). V lost 3 bases to trimming and J lost 4 bases, with 16 bases between them. As DNA, the CDR3 is TGTGCCAGCAGCTCACAGGGCTCCCCCTCCTATGGCTACACCTTC. Translation gives CASSSQGSPSYGYTF.

V is TRBV10-3 and J is TRBJ2-5; the D call may be TRBD1 or TRBD2 (5 bases each). Germline CDR1 and CDR2: ENHRY and SYGVKD. There are 14 residues in the CDR3. The germline V and J ends were trimmed by 4 bases and 14 bases, with 23 bases remaining between them. The CDR3 protein is CAISAKDIRDHPYF. CDR3 nucleotide sequence: TGTGCCATCAGTGCCAAAGATATCAGGGACCACCCCTACTTC.

There are many counts of this clonotype. This chain connects TRBV5-1 to TRBJ2-5; 10 bases are shared with TRBD1. The CDR3 consists of 15 residues. V dropped 1 base and J dropped 4; count of bases not matched to a gene: 4. CDR1 and CDR2 (germline): SGHRS, YFSETQ. In DNA form, the CDR3 reads TGCGCCAGCAGCTTGATGGGACAGGGGACAGAGACCCAGTACTTC. Protein sequence: CASSLMGQGTETQYF.

As regards this clonotype: This may be a read error, as it is one base from a much larger clone. The conserved final phenylalanine or tryptophan is absent from the CDR3, which likely points to a read error. This chain joins TRBV10-3 and TRBJ1-5; D unresolved. The CDR3 is 14 amino acids. With 0 bases removed from V and 2 bases from J, the gap between germline ends came to 5 bases. Germline V gene sequence: CDR1 ENHRY, CDR2 SYGVKD. The CDR3 DNA reads TGTGCCATCAGTGAGTCGCTAGGCAATCAGCCCCAGCATCTT. It codes for CAISESLGNQPQHL.

The rearrangement uses TRBV30 and TRBJ1-4; the match to TRBD1 covers 9 bases. V was clipped by 4 bases and J by 6 bases; unmatched bases: 6. Germline CDR1 is GTSNPN and CDR2 is SVGIG (reference sequence). This CDR3 region has 14 residues. The CDR3 DNA sequence: TGTGCCTGGACCCCGGGACAGGGTGATGAAAAACTGTTTTTT. It encodes CAWTPGQGDEKLFF.

J is TRBJ2-7 and V is TRBV2; D is perhaps TRBD2 (6 bases). Germline values: CDR1 SNHLY, CDR2 FYNNEI. The CDR3 consists of 16 residues. V gave up 0 bases and J gave up 2 bases, with 14 bases separating them. CDR3 sequence reads: CASSEAAGAGTYEQYF. The CDR3 region has the DNA TGTGCCAGCAGTGAAGCGGCTGGGGCGGGGACCTACGAGCAGTACTTC.

As for this clonotype: This sequence may be a read error, since a much larger clone differs from it by one base. This rearrangement joins TRBV5-4 to TRBJ2-7; D unresolved. CDR1 is SGHNT and CDR2 is YYREEE in the germline V gene (reference sequence). CDR3 length: 14 residues. This chain's CDR3 is CAGSLGTLSYEQYF. CDR3 nucleotide sequence: TGTGCCGGCAGCTTGGGTACCCTCTCCTACGAGCAGTACTTC.

This clonotype was counted at least ten times. The chain joins TRBV20-1 to TRBJ2-5, with D unresolved. The germline V gene encodes CDR1 DFQATT and CDR2 SNEGSKA (reference sequence). V was pared by 2 bases and J by 2 bases, with 15 bases between. This CDR3 has 15 residues. CDR3 in DNA: TGCAGTGCTAGACCCTGGAGTGTCGCTCAAGAGACCCAGTACTTC. This translates into CSARPWSVAQETQYF.

There are a few counts of this clonotype. The chain links TRBV5-6 to TRBJ1-2; 8 positions agree with TRBD1. The germline V gene encodes CDR1 SGHDT and CDR2 YYEEEE. V dropped 2 bases and J dropped 4; count of bases not matched to a gene: 7. The CDR3 sequence is 15 residues long. CDR3 loop: CASSLGDRISYGYTF. The CDR3 DNA sequence: TGTGCCAGCAGCTTAGGGGACAGGATTTCCTATGGCTACACCTTC.

This chain connects TRBV2 to TRBJ2-2; D call uncertain. CDR1 SNHLY and CDR2 FYNNEI come from the germline V gene. This CDR3 comprises 12 residues. The V gene lost 3 bases and the J gene lost 6 bases, with 5 bases spanning the gap. The CDR3 DNA sequence: TGTGCCAGCAGTGAGTGGGCCGGGGAGCTGTTTTTT. As protein: CASSEWAGELFF. The full variable domain, completed using reference TRBV2 and TRBJ2-2, is EPEVTQTPSHQVTQMGQEVILRCVPISNHLYFYWYRQILGQKVEFLVSFYNNEISEKSEIFDDQFSVERPDGSNFTLKIRSTKLEDSAMYFCASSEWAGELFFGEGSRLTVL.

This clonotype was picked up many times. The rearrangement uses TRBV29-1 and TRBJ2-7; 7 bases align to TRBD1. J lost 2 bases, V lost 3 bases, and 10 bases had no gene match. Germline CDR1 reads SQVTM; CDR2 reads ANQGSEA. The CDR3 has 15 amino acids. CDR3 region: CSVELRDSQAYEQYF. The DNA for the CDR3 is TGCAGCGTTGAGCTCCGGGACAGTCAAGCCTACGAGCAGTACTTC.

A word on this clonotype: It may be a read error: a sequence one base away is much more abundant. V and J are TRBV4-3 and TRBJ2-1; no definite D call. Looked up from germline, CDR1 is LGHNA and CDR2 is YSLEER. This CDR3 has 16 amino acids. CDR3 sequence (DNA): TGCGCCAGCGGCCAAGATCCCTCTTCAGGAAGCAATGAGCAGTTCTTC. Protein: CASGQDPSSGSNEQFF.

This clonotype was seen at least ten times. This chain links TRBV27 with TRBJ2-1, with a tentative D call TRBD2 (6 bases). V lost 6 bases and J 5 bases, leaving 17 bases between the germline ends. Germline V CDR1 and CDR2: MNHEY, SMNVEV (reference sequence). This CDR3 has 15 amino acids. The CDR3 region has the DNA TGTGCCAGCAGCCCCGGGGACTGGGTCAACAATGAGCAGTTCTTC. This sequence encodes CASSPGDWVNNEQFF.

A note on this clonotype: The conserved final phenylalanine or tryptophan is absent from the CDR3, which likely points to a read error. The V and J genes are TRBV6-5 and TRBJ2-7; 9 nucleotides line up with TRBD2. V shed 0 bases and J 2 bases; nucleotides not matched to a gene: 5. This CDR3 contains 16 residues. From germline, CDR1 is MNHEY and CDR2 SVGAGI. The CDR3, as DNA: TGTGCCAGCAGTTACTCCAAAGCGGGAGGAGCCTACGAGCAGTACTAC. Translation: CASSYSKAGGAYEQYY.

This clonotype has only a few counts. This sequence joins TRBV6-2 or TRBV6-3 and TRBJ2-2; D ambiguous. The CDR3 totals 13 residues. The ends were cut back, 7 bases at V and 1 base at J, with 7 bases in the middle. Germline loops: CDR1 MNHEY, CDR2 SVGEGT. The CDR3 DNA sequence: TGTGCCAGCAACTCCGAGAACACCGGGGAGCTGTTTTTT. Translating gives CASNSENTGELFF.

Of note for this clonotype: The junction does not match germline at one end; this may be a read error. The chain couples TRBV5-3 to TRBJ2-7; tentative D call: TRBD2 (6 bases). TRBV5-3 is known as an ORF, though its function is uncertain. This CDR3 has 14 amino acids. The CDR3 DNA sequence: TGTGCCAGCAGCTTGGGAGGACAAGGCCACGAGCAGTACTTC. This codes for CASSLGGQGHEQYF.

Of note for this clonotype: Just one base apart from a much larger clone, this may be a read error. The chain carries TRBV4-3 and TRBJ2-3; D not certain. Germline V CDR1 and CDR2: LGHNA, YSLEER. The length of the CDR3 is 15 residues. Here the CDR3 DNA reads TGCGTCAGCAGCCAAGATGTCAGCTACAGAGATACGCAGTATTTT. Its protein product is CVSSQDVSYRDTQYF.

In this sample, this clonotype turned up many times. This rearrangement joins TRBV6-2 or TRBV6-3 to TRBJ2-3; the D is unclear. Germline V gene sequence: CDR1 MNHEY, CDR2 SVGEGT. V lost 2 bases and J lost 4, with 10 bases in between. The CDR3 has 14 amino acids. The CDR3 is CASSYGSMADTQYF. The DNA of the CDR3 is TGTGCCAGCAGTTACGGGTCCATGGCAGATACGCAGTATTTT.

V gene TRBV7-9 combines with J gene TRBJ1-6, with D possibly TRBD1 on 5 matching bases. The V gene lost 1 base and the J gene lost 0 bases, with 7 bases spanning the gap. This CDR3 has 16 amino acids. Looked up from germline, CDR1 is SEHNR and CDR2 is FQNEAQ (reference sequence). In nucleotides, the CDR3 is TGTGCCAGCAGCTTAGAAGGGACCTCCTATAATTCACCCCTCCACTTT. This encodes CASSLEGTSYNSPLHF.

J is TRBJ2-5 and V is TRBV12-3 or TRBV12-4; TRBD1 agrees at 7 bases. Trimming took 5 bases from V and 4 from J; bases not matched to a gene: 13. This CDR3 is 16 amino acids long. The CDR3: CASSDTGVTHSETQYF. The CDR3 DNA follows: TGTGCCAGCAGTGATACAGGGGTAACCCACTCAGAGACCCAGTACTTC.